Here is one T cell receptor (beta chain) with its context. Its antigen remains unknown. TCRdb keeps only in-frame clones here, not all; method: immunoSEQ multiplex PCR. The sample shows some 4,700 clones, around 70% of them seen only once. The data belong to a study of tissue T cells after allogeneic stem cell transplantation. Across the whole study: Four unmodified and three CD34-selected T-cell-depleted grafts went to graft-versus-host disease patients. Study-wide results and limits: Motif-based clustering found tissue-specific repertoire signatures shared across patients, though few clones were shared. Sampling depth was limited, and the cohort was small and clinically varied.

This research-autopsy study prospectively enrolled adult allogeneic hematopoietic cell transplant recipients with steroid-refractory graft-versus-host disease. Per germline, CDR1 MNHEY and CDR2 SVGAGI. The trim removed 6 bases at V and 7 bases at J, leaving 9 bases unmatched. The CDR3 extends over 14 amino acids. Sequenced material: duodenal tissue, taken at autopsy. The genes are TRBV6-5 and TRBJ1-5; 7 bases fit TRBD1. The TCR originated in a female patient between 18 and 50 years old with steroid-refractory graft-versus-host disease after an allogeneic stem cell transplant. Some T cells may be transferred from the graft donor. The DNA for the CDR3 is TGTGCCAGCAGGGACCTCAGGGGGAGACAGCCCCAGCATTTT. Its translation: CASRDLRGRQPQHF.